Each of the 24 T cell receptor beta chains below was sequenced from the same sample in a study of T cell changes during pregnancy in multiple sclerosis. Clones were read by immunoSEQ multiplex PCR, and TCRdb kept only the in-frame ones, dropping some. In the table there are about 24,000 clones, around 81% of which are singletons. Specimen: CD8+ T cells from peripheral blood mononuclear cells, collected in the first trimester of pregnancy. Receptors originate from a female donor in good health, enrolled as a control in a pregnancy study.

The chain has TRBV7-3 and TRBJ2-1; 12 nucleotides agree with TRBD2. Per the germline V gene, CDR1 is SGHTA and CDR2 is FQGTGA. The CDR3 loop spans 15 amino acids. Trimming removed 5 bases from V and 8 bases from J; junction bases left unmatched: 7. The CDR3 nucleotides are TGTGCCAGCAGCCCCCTCTGGACTAGCGGGGATGAGCAGTTCTTC. Its translation: CASSPLWTSGDEQFF.

In its sample, this clone was seen once. The chain is built from TRBV18 and TRBJ1-2, with D uncertain. The CDR3 runs to 14 residues. Per the germline V gene, CDR1 is KGHSH and CDR2 is LQKENI. V gave up 4 bases and J gave up 8 bases, with 17 bases separating them. Here the CDR3 reads CASSLFSAPGGYTF. CDR3 nucleotides: TGTGCCAGCTCACTCTTTTCTGCCCCCGGGGGCTACACCTTC.

The chain is built from TRBV28 and TRBJ2-7, with 12 positions matching TRBD1. V dropped 5 bases and J dropped 5; count of bases not matched to a gene: 19. The CDR3 runs to 19 residues. Germline values: CDR1 MDHEN, CDR2 SYDVKM. The CDR3 bases are TGTGCCAGCAGTACTCGCCCCGGGACAGGGGGCCCCGGGCGCCACGAGCAGTACTTC. Translated, it gives CASSTRPGTGGPGRHEQYF.

CDR3: CASSPKGTRVLETQYF. In nucleotides, the CDR3 is TGTGCCAGCAGCCCCAAAGGGACTCGGGTTCTGGAGACCCAGTACTTC. The rearrangement joins TRBV27 to TRBJ2-5; a possible D gene is TRBD2 (6 bases). The length of the CDR3 is 16 residues. Trimming left V 6 bases short and J 5 bases short, with 22 bases between. CDR1 is MNHEY and CDR2 is SMNVEV in the germline V gene (reference sequence).

The chain carries TRBV6-1 and TRBJ2-1; D might be TRBD2 (7 bases). The CDR3 totals 15 residues. Trimming took off 6 bases at V and 1 base at J, with 13 bases between the two ends. Germline V lookup: CDR1 MNHNS, CDR2 SASEGT. The CDR3 here is CASSKQGGSYNEQFF. The CDR3 DNA reads TGTGCCAGCAGCAAACAGGGAGGGTCCTACAATGAGCAGTTCTTC.

The chain has TRBV27 and TRBJ2-3, with a weak D call TRBD2 (5 bases). The germline CDR1 and CDR2 sequences are MNHEY and SMNVEV (reference sequence). This CDR3 comprises 12 residues. Trimming left V 2 bases short and J 10 bases short, with 10 bases between. CDR3 amino acids: CASSLPGTAQYF. CDR3 sequence (DNA): TGTGCCAGCAGTTTACCGGGAACGGCGCAGTATTTT.

This clone was seen only once. V usage is TRBV7-9 and J usage is TRBJ2-3; TRBD1 might be the D (6 bases). The CDR3 is 16 amino acids. The V gene's germline CDR1 is SEHNR and CDR2 FQNEAQ (reference sequence). Trimming cost V 2 bases and J 0 bases, with 12 bases left between them. The CDR3 sequence is CASSLPLGASTDTQYF. The CDR3 nucleotides read TGTGCCAGCAGCTTACCCTTGGGGGCTAGCACAGATACGCAGTATTTT.

The chain links TRBV7-6 to TRBJ2-6, with 8 positions matching TRBD1. Unmatched junction bases numbered 6, after V lost 5 bases and J lost 0 bases. This CDR3 is built from 17 residues. Germline V gene sequence: CDR1 SGHVS, CDR2 FNYEAQ. CDR3 DNA: TGTGCCAGCAGCCCCGGGACAGGAGTCTCTGGGGCCAACGTCCTGACTTTC. The encoded protein is CASSPGTGVSGANVLTF.

CDR3 sequence (DNA): TGTGCCAGCAGTGGCGGGGGGGACACAGATACGCAGTATTTT. Protein product: CASSGGGDTDTQYF. The J gene is TRBJ2-3, the V gene TRBV6-4; 9 bases fit TRBD2. CDR1 and CDR2 from the germline V gene are MRHNA and SNTAGT. CDR3 length: 14 amino acids. With V trimmed by 4 bases and J by 2 bases, 1 base remained unmatched.

V gene TRBV7-9 combines with J gene TRBJ2-7; 9 bases agree with TRBD1. The CDR3 loop spans 15 amino acids. CDR1 and CDR2 (germline): SEHNR, FQNEAQ (reference sequence). The V and J ends lost 8 bases and 3 bases, in that order; junction bases with no gene match: 11. The CDR3 loop reads CASLNTGTGLYEQYF. CDR3 sequence (DNA): TGTGCCAGCCTGAACACCGGGACAGGGCTCTACGAGCAGTACTTC.

The gene calls are TRBV7-2 and TRBJ1-2, with D perhaps TRBD1 (6 bases). V was trimmed by 1 base and J by 3 bases, leaving 12 bases between them. The CDR3 has 15 residues. The germline V gene encodes CDR1 SGHTA and CDR2 FQGNSA. Written as DNA, the CDR3 is TGTGCCAGCAGCTTAGTAACCAGGGGCTACTATGGCTACACCTTC. Translation: CASSLVTRGYYGYTF.

J is TRBJ2-5 and V is TRBV5-5; weak D call: TRBD2 (6 bases). Germline loops: CDR1 SGHKS, CDR2 YYEKEE (reference sequence). This CDR3 has 12 amino acids. The V gene lost 7 bases and the J gene lost 5 bases, with 12 bases spanning the gap. CDR3 protein: CASLGGGETQYF. CDR3 DNA: TGTGCCAGCCTGGGGGGTGGCGAGACCCAGTACTTC.

This clone was found once. The chain combines TRBV5-6 with TRBJ2-2; D not certain. Deletions cut 3 bases from V and 2 bases from J, with 5 bases between. The CDR3 is made up of 13 amino acids. Per the germline V gene, CDR1 is SGHDT and CDR2 is YYEEEE. The CDR3, as DNA: TGTGCCAGCAGCTCACTTAACACCGGGGAGCTGTTTTTT. This gives the protein CASSSLNTGELFF. Based on the CDR3 plus reference TRBV5-6 and TRBJ2-2, the full variable domain is DAGVTQSPTHLIKTRGQQVTLRCSPKSGHDTVSWYQQALGQGPQFIFQYYEEEERQRGNFPDRFSGHQFPNYSSELNVNALLLGDSALYLCASSSLNTGELFFGEGSRLTVL.

The rearrangement joins TRBV14 to TRBJ2-2; D may be TRBD2 (5 bases). In germline, CDR1 is SGHDN, CDR2 FVKESK. Trimming pared 4 bases from V and 9 bases from J, leaving 12 bases between. CDR3 size: 13 residues. The CDR3 DNA reads TGTGCCAGCAGCCCCGTCGGGATCTGGGAGCTGTTTTTT. This sequence encodes CASSPVGIWELFF.

The sample holds one count of this clone. V gene TRBV27 combines with J gene TRBJ1-6; D is perhaps TRBD1 (5 bases). The CDR3 contains 14 residues. V dropped 3 bases and J dropped 5 bases, with 8 bases sitting between them. Germline V gene lookup returns CDR1 MNHEY and CDR2 SMNVEV (reference sequence). The CDR3 nucleotides read TGTGCCAGCAGTTTTCAAGGGGATAATTCACCCCTCCACTTT. The encoded protein is CASSFQGDNSPLHF.

This chain joins TRBV21-1 and TRBJ1-2; whether TRBD1, the table's D call, matches the DNA was not checked. TRBV21-1 is recorded as a pseudogene. This CDR3 is 14 amino acids long. CDR3 amino acids: CASSKGTVNYGYTF. Written as DNA, the CDR3 is TGTGCCAGCAGCAAGGGGACAGTAAACTATGGCTACACCTTC.

This clone was found once. V is TRBV4-2 and J is TRBJ2-6, with TRBD1 matching 8 bases. Trimming removed 1 base from V and 1 base from J; junction bases left unmatched: 0. This CDR3 is built from 16 residues. In germline, CDR1 is LGHNA, CDR2 YNFKEQ. The CDR3 DNA follows: TGTGCCAGCAGCCAAGGGACAGGGTCTGGGGCCAACGTCCTGACTTTC. The encoded protein is CASSQGTGSGANVLTF.

The rearrangement joins TRBV27 to TRBJ1-5; tentative D call: TRBD1 (6 bases). The CDR3 has 13 amino acids. The germline V gene has CDR1 MNHEY and CDR2 SMNVEV (reference sequence). The germline V and J ends were trimmed by 2 bases and 7 bases, with 9 bases remaining between them. The CDR3 DNA follows: TGTGCCAGCAGTTTAACAGGGCGGCAGCCCCAGCATTTT. It translates to CASSLTGRQPQHF.

This clone is a singleton in its sample. J is TRBJ2-1 and V is TRBV9; 11 bases are shared with TRBD2. V was clipped by 1 base and J by 8 bases; unmatched bases: 11. CDR3 size: 17 residues. CDR1 and CDR2 (germline): SGDLS, YYNGEE. CDR3 DNA sequence: TGTGCCAGCAGCGTAATGGGGCTAGCGGGGGGCCTGGATGAGCAGTTCTTC. Translated, it gives CASSVMGLAGGLDEQFF. The entire variable domain, with the rest obtained from reference TRBV9 and TRBJ2-1, is as follows: DSGVTQTPKHLITATGQRVTLRCSPRSGDLSVYWYQQSLDQGLQFLIQYYNGEERAKGNILERFSAQQFPDLHSELNLSSLELGDSALYFCASSVMGLAGGLDEQFFGPGTRLTVL.

The chain uses TRBV6-1 and TRBJ2-5; D is undetermined. Trimming removed 5 bases at V and 2 bases at J, with 15 bases between. The germline V gene encodes CDR1 MNHNS and CDR2 SASEGT. The CDR3 is made up of 15 amino acids. The CDR3 nucleotides are TGTGCCAGCAGTCACTTTAGTGGTTCTCAAGAGACCCAGTACTTC. It codes for CASSHFSGSQETQYF.

The chain couples TRBV4-1 to TRBJ1-6; TRBD1 agrees at 7 bases. The CDR3 has 16 amino acids. V dropped 0 bases and J dropped 9; count of bases not matched to a gene: 8. Germline V gene lookup returns CDR1 MGHRA and CDR2 YSYEKL. The CDR3 DNA reads TGCGCCAGCAGCCAAGAACAAGATCAGGGGGGTTCACCCCTCCACTTT. The encoded protein is CASSQEQDQGGSPLHF.

V and J are TRBV7-2 and TRBJ1-5, with D hard to call. CDR1 is SGHTA and CDR2 is FQGNSA in the germline V gene. Trimming left V 5 bases short and J 0 bases short, with 8 bases between. CDR3 length: 14 residues. The CDR3 loop reads CASSPFFSNQPQHF. CDR3 nucleotide sequence: TGTGCCAGCAGCCCCTTTTTTAGCAATCAGCCCCAGCATTTT.

This rearrangement joins TRBV4-2 to TRBJ1-1; 7 bases align to TRBD1. Trimming took 3 bases from V and 0 from J; bases not matched to a gene: 16. The CDR3 extends over 19 amino acids. Germline assignment: CDR1 LGHNA and CDR2 YNFKEQ. DNA of the CDR3: TGTGCCAGCAGCCAGCAATCTACAGGGGTAATTCACATGAACACTGAAGCTTTCTTT. It encodes CASSQQSTGVIHMNTEAFF.

This rearrangement joins TRBV4-3 to TRBJ1-1; D is perhaps TRBD1 (5 bases). The CDR3 has 16 residues. Per germline, CDR1 LGHNA and CDR2 YSLEER. V lost 0 bases and J lost 0, with 11 bases in between. The CDR3 DNA reads TGCGCCAGCAGCCAAGATCACCGACAGATGAACACTGAAGCTTTCTTT. Encoded protein: CASSQDHRQMNTEAFF.